This TCR beta chain originates from a study of blood T cells in healthy people across ages (dated by TCRdb to about 2015). Describing the broader study: In model experiments, template switching captured roughly one uniquely barcoded TCR beta cDNA molecule for every two T cells. The study measured age-related changes in TCR beta repertoire diversity using deep sequencing normalized with unique cDNA molecular identifiers. The donors were divided into four age groups: young (average about 15 years), middle-aged (approximately 42), aged (approximately 62) and long-lived (roughly 82). Donors of different ages were randomly distributed across sequencing lanes to avoid experimental bias. Using the same blood draw, the study looked at two additional independent replicas of 1 million unique cDNA reads for two donors, one aged 18 to 30 and the other aged 80 or older. Overall study results and their limits: The long-lived group showed more naive CD4+ T cells, fewer expanded clones and increased TCR diversity than the aged group, suggesting age selection. A strong correlation was found between observed TCR beta diversity and the percentage of naive T cells measured by flow cytometry. Observed TCR beta diversity per million T cells fell roughly linearly with age, and a significant reduction was already apparent by age around 40. Estimates of total diversity from one million sequenced T cells were regarded as lower bounds and underestimates. The CMV infection status of donors was not known, potentially confounding age-related changes in expanded clonotypes. Since profiling was done on bulk unsorted PBMCs, naive and antigen-experienced compartments could not be conclusively compared.

Donors were 35 to 40 systemically healthy Caucasian individuals from Russia aged roughly 6 to 95 years. Each donor gave 8 to 10 milliliters of peripheral blood, collected into EDTA-treated Vacutainer tubes. Ficoll-Paque density-gradient centrifugation was used to isolate PBMCs, with at least 6 million per sample. Trizol reagent was used to extract total RNA from the PBMCs, yielding at least 5.5 micrograms per sample. The percentages of naive CD45RAhigh/CD27high T cells were determined by flow cytometry on a PBMC aliquot from every donor. As to this clonotype: The clone's antigen remains unknown. No much larger clonotype is one base removed from it; base qualities were not supplied.

Libraries were built with 5' RACE. Instrument on record: Illumina HiSeq 2500. The second PCR ran for about 6 to 11 cycles and used a J-beta primer mix along with a sample-barcoded 5' primer. A template-switch 5' adaptor carrying 12 random nucleotides introduced a unique molecular identifier onto each TCR beta cDNA molecule. At least 3 million CDR3-containing paired-end reads were obtained from each sample. The Mint cDNA synthesis kit, primed by a TRBC-specific oligonucleotide, was used to synthesize first-strand cDNA from all RNA. Following uracil-DNA glycosylase treatment, a first 18-cycle PCR with universal primers M1SS and BC2_uni_R was performed on all cDNA. For the original study's pipeline: Normalization of each sample was performed by random selection of 1 million high-quality reads, each carrying a distinct molecular identifier. Instead of being binned into consensus sequences, reads that shared molecular identifiers were thrown out. CDR3 identification, clonotype clustering and error correction used MiTCR with a Q25 quality threshold and the strictest error-elimination algorithm. A nonparametric unseen species model with Euler transformation was used to estimate lower-bound total TCR beta diversity. TCRdb reanalyzed the raw reads on its own, using fastp at Q25 for trimming and MiXCR for clone calling, and kept in-frame beta chains. For every CDR3 protein sequence, its rows merge into one entry that carries the most common genes and DNA. The V and J calls and clone size are TCRdb's, not the authors'. This sample is represented by 1.4 million or so distinct CDR3 sequences; approximately 42% of them were singletons. The biggest ten clones account for about 4% of the sample.

From the germline V gene, CDR1 is SQVTM and CDR2 is ANQGSEA. Trimming takes 7 bases off V and 1 base off J; junction bases not matched to a gene: 5. The CDR3 numbers 13 residues from cysteine through phenylalanine. Only the CDR3 DNA is retained, 39 bases long and in frame from the first base. Input material: blood. The receptor's source is a woman younger than 35 in good health. The chain is made from TRBV29-1 and TRBJ1-1, and 8 junctional nucleotides match TRBD1. The DNA sequence is as follows: TGCAGCGCCTGGGACAGGCGGAACACTGAAGCTTTCTTT. Translated, it gives CSAWDRRNTEAFF.